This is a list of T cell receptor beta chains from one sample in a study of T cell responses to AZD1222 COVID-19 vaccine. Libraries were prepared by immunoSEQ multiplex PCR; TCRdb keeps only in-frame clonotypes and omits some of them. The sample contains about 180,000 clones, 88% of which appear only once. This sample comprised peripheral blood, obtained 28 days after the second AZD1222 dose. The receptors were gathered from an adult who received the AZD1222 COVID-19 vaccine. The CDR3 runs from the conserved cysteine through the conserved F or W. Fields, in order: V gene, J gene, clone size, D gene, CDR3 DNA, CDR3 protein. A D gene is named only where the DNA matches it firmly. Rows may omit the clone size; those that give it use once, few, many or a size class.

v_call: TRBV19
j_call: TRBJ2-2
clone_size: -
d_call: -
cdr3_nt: TGTGCCAGTAGCGGGCAGGTGAACACCGGGGAGCTGTTTTTT
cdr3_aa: CASSGQVNTGELFF

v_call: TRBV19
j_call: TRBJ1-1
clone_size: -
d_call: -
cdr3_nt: TGTGCCAGTAGTATAGATAGGCTGGAGAACACTGAAGCTTTCTTT
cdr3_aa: CASSIDRLENTEAFF

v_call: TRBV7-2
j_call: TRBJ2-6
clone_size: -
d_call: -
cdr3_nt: TGTGCCAGCAGCTCCCAGAGCTCTGGGGCCAACGTCCTGACTTTC
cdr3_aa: CASSSQSSGANVLTF

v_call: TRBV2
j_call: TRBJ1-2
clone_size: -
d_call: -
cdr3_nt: TGTGCCAGCAGTGTCAAGGTCAACTATGGCTACACCTTC
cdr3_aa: CASSVKVNYGYTF

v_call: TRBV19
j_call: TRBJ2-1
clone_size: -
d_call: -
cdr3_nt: TGTGCCAGTAGTATCGCCAGAAACAATGAGCAGTTCTTC
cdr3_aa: CASSIARNNEQFF

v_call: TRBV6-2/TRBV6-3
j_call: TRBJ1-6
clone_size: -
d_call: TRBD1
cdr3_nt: TGTGCCAGCAGTTACTCAGCCGGGACAGGCAATAATTCACCCCTCCACTTT
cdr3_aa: CASSYSAGTGNNSPLHF

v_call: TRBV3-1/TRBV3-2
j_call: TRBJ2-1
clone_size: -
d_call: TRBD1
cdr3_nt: TGTGCCAGCAGCCAAGAGATAGGACAGGGGGCTTACAATGAGCAGTTCTTC
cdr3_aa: CASSQEIGQGAYNEQFF

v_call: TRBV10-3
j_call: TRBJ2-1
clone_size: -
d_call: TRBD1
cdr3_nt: TGTGCCATCAGTGACCAAAGGACAGGGGGCAATGAGCAGTTCTTC
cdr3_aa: CAISDQRTGGNEQFF

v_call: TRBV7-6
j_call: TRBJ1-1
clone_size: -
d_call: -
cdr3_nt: TGTGCCAGCAGCCCCCTGGGGCAGGGGAACACTGAAGCTTTCTTT
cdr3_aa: CASSPLGQGNTEAFF

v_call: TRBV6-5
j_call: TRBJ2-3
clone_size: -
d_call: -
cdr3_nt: TGTGCCAGCAGGGGACTTCCGTGGGTCGATACGCAGTATTTT
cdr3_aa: CASRGLPWVDTQYF

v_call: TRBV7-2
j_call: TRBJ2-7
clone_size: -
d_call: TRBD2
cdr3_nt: TGTGCCAGCAGCTCCAGGCGGAGCGGGGGGGCAGCCTCCTACGAGCAGTACTTC
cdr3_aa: CASSSRRSGGAASYEQYF

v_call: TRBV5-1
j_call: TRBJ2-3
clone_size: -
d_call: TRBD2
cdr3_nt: TGCGCCAGCAGCGGACAGCTAGCGGGGGCCACAGATACGCAGTATTTT
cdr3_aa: CASSGQLAGATDTQYF

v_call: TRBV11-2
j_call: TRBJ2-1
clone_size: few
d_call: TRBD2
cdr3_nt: TGTGCCAGCAGCTTAGCCCCAGCTAGCGGGGACTACAATGAGCAGTTCTTC
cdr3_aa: CASSLAPASGDYNEQFF

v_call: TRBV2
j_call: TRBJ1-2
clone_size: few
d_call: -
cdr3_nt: TGTGCCAGCAGTCCTCAAGCTAACTATGGCTACACCTTC
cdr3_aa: CASSPQANYGYTF

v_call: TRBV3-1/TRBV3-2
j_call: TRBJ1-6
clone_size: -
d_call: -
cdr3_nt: TGTGCCAGCAGCCAAGAAGTGGGGGCGTTAAATTCACCCCTCCACTTT
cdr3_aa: CASSQEVGALNSPLHF

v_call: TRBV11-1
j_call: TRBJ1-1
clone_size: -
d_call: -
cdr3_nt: TGTGCCAGCAGCTTAGGCGTCCCGAACACTGAAGCTTTCTTT
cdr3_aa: CASSLGVPNTEAFF

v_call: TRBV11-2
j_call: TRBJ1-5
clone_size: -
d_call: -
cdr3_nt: TGTGCCAGCAGCTCCCAGGGAGTTCAGCCCCAGCATTTT
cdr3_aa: CASSSQGVQPQHF

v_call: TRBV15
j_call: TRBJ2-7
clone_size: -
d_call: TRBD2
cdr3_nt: TGTGCCACCAGCAGAGAGCCTAGCGGGGCTACCTACGAGCAGTACTTC
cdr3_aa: CATSREPSGATYEQYF

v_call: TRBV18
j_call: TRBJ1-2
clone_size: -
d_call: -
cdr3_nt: TGTGCCAGCTCACCAGGACACTTTAACTATGGCTACACCTTC
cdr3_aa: CASSPGHFNYGYTF

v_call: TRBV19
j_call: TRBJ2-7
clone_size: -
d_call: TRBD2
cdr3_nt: TGTGCCAGTAGTATCGGGCTAGCGGAACCCTACGAGCAGTACTTC
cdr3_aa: CASSIGLAEPYEQYF

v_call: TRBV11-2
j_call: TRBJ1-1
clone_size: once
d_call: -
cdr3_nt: TGTGCCAGCAGCCTAGAGACTGGGCTCTACACTGAAGCTTTCTTT
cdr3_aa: CASSLETGLYTEAFF

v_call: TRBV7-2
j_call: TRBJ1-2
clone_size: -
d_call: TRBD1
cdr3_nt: TGTGCCAGCAGCTTAAGATCTCGAGGGACAGCGATAAACTATGGCTACACCTTC
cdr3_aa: CASSLRSRGTAINYGYTF

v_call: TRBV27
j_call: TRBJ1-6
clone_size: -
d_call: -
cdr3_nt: TGTGCCAGCAGATTAGGGGGGAGCGGTTCACCCCTCCACTTT
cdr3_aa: CASRLGGSGSPLHF

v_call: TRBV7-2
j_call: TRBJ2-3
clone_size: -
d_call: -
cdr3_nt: TGTGCCAGCAGCTTAGCGGGGGGAGGTGGCACAGATACGCAGTATTTT
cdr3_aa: CASSLAGGGGTDTQYF

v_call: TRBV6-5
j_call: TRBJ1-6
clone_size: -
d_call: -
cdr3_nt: TGTGCCAGCAGCCCCGGGGTGGGGTTCACCCTCCACTTT
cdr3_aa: CASSPGVGFTLHF

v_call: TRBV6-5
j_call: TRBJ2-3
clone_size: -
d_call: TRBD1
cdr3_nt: TGTGCCAGCAGTCCTTGGACAGGGAGCACAGATACGCAGTATTTT
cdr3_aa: CASSPWTGSTDTQYF

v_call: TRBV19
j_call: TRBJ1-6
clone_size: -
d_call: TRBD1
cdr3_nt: TGTGCCAGTAGTACCCAGACAGGGGGCTTTTCACCCCTCCACTTT
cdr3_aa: CASSTQTGGFSPLHF

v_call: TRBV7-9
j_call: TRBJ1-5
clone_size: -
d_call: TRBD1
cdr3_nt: TGTGCCAGCAGCTTTGATACAGGGGGCTTTCAGCCCCAGCATTTT
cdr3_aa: CASSFDTGGFQPQHF

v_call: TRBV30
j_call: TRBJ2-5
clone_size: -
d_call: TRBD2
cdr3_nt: TGTGCCTGGGCGGGGGGGCGAGAGACCCAGTACTTC
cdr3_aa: CAWAGGRETQYF

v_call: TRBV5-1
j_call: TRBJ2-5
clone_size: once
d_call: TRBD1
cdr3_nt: TGCGCCAGCCCCGGGACAGGCTACGAAGAGACCCAGTACTTC
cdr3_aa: CASPGTGYEETQYF

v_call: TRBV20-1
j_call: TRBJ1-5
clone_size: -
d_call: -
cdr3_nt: TGCAGTGCTAGAGGGGGACAGCCCCAGCATTTT
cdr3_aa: CSARGGQPQHF

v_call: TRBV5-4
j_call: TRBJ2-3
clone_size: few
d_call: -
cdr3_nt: TGTGCCAGCAGCTTGGTCAGGGCTGATACGCAGTATTTT
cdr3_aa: CASSLVRADTQYF

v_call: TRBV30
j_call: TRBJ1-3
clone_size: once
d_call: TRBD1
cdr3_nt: TGTGCCTGGAGTTCGAGGACAGGTCACGACACCATATATTTT
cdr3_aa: CAWSSRTGHDTIYF

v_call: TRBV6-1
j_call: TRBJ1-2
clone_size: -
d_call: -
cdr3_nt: TGTGCCAGCAGTGAATTTGGGGGTAGTGGCTACACCTTC
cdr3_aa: CASSEFGGSGYTF

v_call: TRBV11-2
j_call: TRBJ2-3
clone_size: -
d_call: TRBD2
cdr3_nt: TGTGCCAGCATCCCCGGGACTAGCGGGGTAGATACGCAGTATTTT
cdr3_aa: CASIPGTSGVDTQYF

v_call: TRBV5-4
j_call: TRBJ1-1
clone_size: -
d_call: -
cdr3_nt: TGTGCCAGCAGCTTGGTAGAGGGGCACACTGAAGCTTTCTTT
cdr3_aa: CASSLVEGHTEAFF

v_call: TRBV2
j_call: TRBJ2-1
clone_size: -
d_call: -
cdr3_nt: TGTGCCTTCCAGGGGCCCCTAGTGGTCCATGAGCAGTTCTTC
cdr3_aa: CAFQGPLVVHEQFF

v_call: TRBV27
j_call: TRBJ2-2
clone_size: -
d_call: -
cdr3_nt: TGTGCCAGCAGTTTATACGCAGGTTGGACCGGGGAGCTGTTTTTT
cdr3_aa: CASSLYAGWTGELFF

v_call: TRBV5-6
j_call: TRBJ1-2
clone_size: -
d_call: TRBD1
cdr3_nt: TGTGCCAGCAGCTCGACAGGGCCTGGCTATGGCTACACCTTC
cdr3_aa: CASSSTGPGYGYTF

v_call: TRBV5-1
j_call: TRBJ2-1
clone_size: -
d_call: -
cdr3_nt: TGCGCCAGCAGCCCAGTAACCCGGGATCATGAGCAGTTCTTC
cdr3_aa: CASSPVTRDHEQFF

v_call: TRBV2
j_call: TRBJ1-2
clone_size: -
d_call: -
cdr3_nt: TGTGCCAGCCACCAGAACTATGGCTACACCTTC
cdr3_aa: CASHQNYGYTF

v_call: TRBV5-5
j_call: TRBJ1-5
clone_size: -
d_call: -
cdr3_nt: TGTGCCAGCAGGGGAGCTCTTATTAGCAATCAGCCCCAGCATTTT
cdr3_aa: CASRGALISNQPQHF

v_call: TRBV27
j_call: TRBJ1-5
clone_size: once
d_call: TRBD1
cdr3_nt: TGTGCCAGCAGCCGTTGGGACCGGGACAGGGCGAGGTCCACGGGGGATCAGCCCCAGCATTTT
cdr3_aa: CASSRWDRDRARSTGDQPQHF

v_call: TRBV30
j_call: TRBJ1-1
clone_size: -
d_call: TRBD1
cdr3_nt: TGTGCCAAGGGGGCAGGGCCGAACACTGAAGCTTTCTTT
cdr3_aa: CAKGAGPNTEAFF

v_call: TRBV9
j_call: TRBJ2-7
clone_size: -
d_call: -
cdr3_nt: TGTGCCAGCAGATCTGGGCGGGCGGATGGGTACTTC
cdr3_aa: CASRSGRADGYF